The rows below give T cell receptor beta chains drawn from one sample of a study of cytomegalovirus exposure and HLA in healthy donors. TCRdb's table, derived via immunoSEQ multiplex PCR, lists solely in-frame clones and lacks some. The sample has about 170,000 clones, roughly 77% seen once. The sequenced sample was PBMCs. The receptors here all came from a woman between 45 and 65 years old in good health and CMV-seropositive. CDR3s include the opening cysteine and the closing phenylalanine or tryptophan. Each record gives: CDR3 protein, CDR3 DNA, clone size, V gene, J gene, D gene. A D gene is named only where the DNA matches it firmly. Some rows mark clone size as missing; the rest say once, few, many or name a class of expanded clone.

cdr3_aa: CSSSSGLGRSREQYF
cdr3_nt: TGTTCCAGCAGCTCAGGACTAGGACGGTCCCGCGAGCAGTACTTC
clone_size: -
v_call: TRBV7-9
j_call: TRBJ2-7
d_call: TRBD2

cdr3_aa: CASSLLGSSSGANVLTF
cdr3_nt: TGTGCCAGCAGCTTACTAGGGAGTTCCTCTGGGGCCAACGTCCTGACTTTC
clone_size: -
v_call: TRBV7-8
j_call: TRBJ2-6
d_call: -

cdr3_aa: CASRDGRGNEKLFF
cdr3_nt: TGTGCCAGCAGGGATGGACGGGGTAATGAAAAACTGTTTTTT
clone_size: -
v_call: TRBV6-6
j_call: TRBJ1-4
d_call: -

cdr3_aa: CASSSRLGVRELFF
cdr3_nt: TGTGCCAGCAGCTCGCGACTTGGAGTCAGGGAGCTGTTTTTT
clone_size: -
v_call: TRBV7-9
j_call: TRBJ2-2
d_call: -

cdr3_aa: CASSEAIAGAKTQYF
cdr3_nt: TGTGCCAGCAGTGAAGCGATAGCGGGAGCAAAGACCCAGTACTTC
clone_size: -
v_call: TRBV6-1
j_call: TRBJ2-5
d_call: TRBD2

cdr3_aa: CASSPQSDRGEGYTF
cdr3_nt: TGTGCCAGCTCACCACAATCGGACAGGGGTGAGGGCTACACCTTC
clone_size: -
v_call: TRBV18
j_call: TRBJ1-2
d_call: TRBD1

cdr3_aa: CASSWGLAVQETQYF
cdr3_nt: TGTGCCAGTAGTTGGGGACTAGCGGTCCAAGAGACCCAGTACTTC
clone_size: once
v_call: TRBV19
j_call: TRBJ2-5
d_call: TRBD2

cdr3_aa: CASSLYRAGGEGGYTF
cdr3_nt: TGTGCCAGCAGCTTATACCGGGCTGGGGGCGAGGGTGGCTACACCTTC
clone_size: -
v_call: TRBV7-9
j_call: TRBJ1-2
d_call: -

cdr3_aa: CATSRDRQGNTGELFF
cdr3_nt: TGTGCCACCAGCAGAGATCGGCAGGGGAACACCGGGGAGCTGTTTTTT
clone_size: -
v_call: TRBV15
j_call: TRBJ2-2
d_call: -

cdr3_aa: CASSYRGQGPAPLHF
cdr3_nt: TGTGCCAGCAGCTACAGAGGACAGGGTCCGGCACCCCTCCACTTT
clone_size: -
v_call: TRBV27
j_call: TRBJ1-6
d_call: TRBD1

cdr3_aa: CASSLDFEGVRQGFTGELFF
cdr3_nt: TGTGCCAGCAGTTTAGATTTCGAAGGTGTGCGACAGGGGTTTACCGGGGAGCTGTTTTTT
clone_size: -
v_call: TRBV27
j_call: TRBJ2-2
d_call: TRBD1

cdr3_aa: CASSPGQGYSYEQYF
cdr3_nt: TGTGCCAGCAGCCCCGGACAGGGGTATTCATACGAGCAGTACTTC
clone_size: -
v_call: TRBV5-4
j_call: TRBJ2-7
d_call: TRBD1

cdr3_aa: CASSVQGASPLHF
cdr3_nt: TGTGCCAGCAGTGTTCAGGGGGCTTCACCCCTCCACTTT
clone_size: -
v_call: TRBV2
j_call: TRBJ1-6
d_call: TRBD1

cdr3_aa: CASSYETGPNSPLHF
cdr3_nt: TGTGCCAGCAGTTATGAGACAGGGCCCAATTCACCCCTCCACTTT
clone_size: once
v_call: TRBV6-5
j_call: TRBJ1-6
d_call: TRBD1

cdr3_aa: CASSFGWRGGYTF
cdr3_nt: TGTGCCAGCAGTTTTGGGTGGCGAGGAGGCTACACCTTC
clone_size: -
v_call: TRBV28
j_call: TRBJ1-2
d_call: -

cdr3_aa: CASSADTQGWNTEAFF
cdr3_nt: TGTGCCAGCAGCGCAGATACACAGGGATGGAACACTGAAGCTTTCTTT
clone_size: once
v_call: TRBV9
j_call: TRBJ1-1
d_call: -

cdr3_aa: CASSFDGDRVNNEQFF
cdr3_nt: TGTGCCAGCAGCTTTGATGGGGACAGGGTGAACAATGAGCAGTTCTTC
clone_size: -
v_call: TRBV5-4
j_call: TRBJ2-1
d_call: TRBD1

cdr3_aa: CASSLERRSSYEQYF
cdr3_nt: TGCGCCAGCAGCTTGGAGCGGAGGAGCTCCTACGAGCAGTACTTC
clone_size: -
v_call: TRBV5-1
j_call: TRBJ2-7
d_call: -

cdr3_aa: CASRNGEGFGTDTQYF
cdr3_nt: TGTGCCAGCAGAAACGGGGAAGGGTTTGGCACAGATACGCAGTATTTT
clone_size: -
v_call: TRBV6-6
j_call: TRBJ2-3
d_call: -

cdr3_aa: CASSLTPGLAGGTYEQYF
cdr3_nt: TGTGCCAGCAGCTTAACCCCTGGACTAGCGGGAGGGACCTACGAGCAGTACTTC
clone_size: few
v_call: TRBV7-9
j_call: TRBJ2-7
d_call: TRBD2

cdr3_aa: CAISQRNEKLFF
cdr3_nt: TGTGCCATCAGTCAGAGGAATGAAAAACTGTTTTTT
clone_size: few
v_call: TRBV10-3
j_call: TRBJ1-4
d_call: -